This T cell receptor beta chain was recovered during a study of cytomegalovirus exposure and HLA in healthy donors listed by TCRdb under 2017. With respect to the entire study: An earlier analysis of several hundred of the donors reported about 250 Gb of sequence data and 117 million unique TCR beta sequences from about 200 million T cells. Roughly five DR-DQ haplotypes were handled as single units for association and clustering because linkage in the cohort was strong. Among 300 to 500 genotyped donors of the cohort, an average of roughly 230,000 unique TCR beta nucleotide sequences was sequenced per donor, of which roughly 18% were non-productive. Donor age, sex, ethnicity and CMV serostatus were collected together with the repertoire data. In a later genetic analysis, genome-wide SNP genotypes for about three fifths of the 666 donors were used, and that subset was treated as a discovery cohort. The aim of the study was to test whether cataloging public T cell receptors could identify signatures of past pathogen exposure. The genetic ancestry cluster associated with self-reported Caucasian donors included over 80% of the roughly 400 genotyped donors. High-throughput TCR immunosequencing, statistical association of individual TCRs with disease status, and machine learning were combined to predict cytomegalovirus infection status. A later analysis re-analyzed previously published TCR beta repertoires from approximately 670 donors and added high-resolution HLA genotyping to study TCR occurrence patterns. Every repertoire in the discovery cohort had been generated on one and the same sequencing platform. Rather than drawing on any new phenotypic data, the later analysis identified candidate immune exposures from TCR beta sequences and the way those sequences occurred across donors. To decide whether each TCR beta V gene segment behaved as functional or pseudogenic, an earlier analysis of nearly 600 of the donors relied on high-throughput TCR beta sequencing. Around 330 gigabases of sequencing data and 70 million to 95 million unique TCR sequences made up an early release that covered over 550 HLA-typed donors. HLA typing included class I and class II loci at four-digit resolution. The number of typed donors differed by locus: about 620-640 for A, B, C, DRB1 and DQB1; some 540 for DQA1; 606 for DPA1; and some 450 for DPB1. The study used immunosequencing to profile the T cell repertoires of more than 650 subjects and linked those repertoires to cytomegalovirus serostatus. A separate validation cohort of roughly 110 different subjects was used in addition to the 666-subject first cohort. Here is what the overall study found, with its caveats: Roughly 15 rarely observed V segments, including chromosome 9 orphons, were excluded from the earlier analysis of several hundred of the donors because counts were too low. Because HLA typing was missing for some donors at each locus, association tests included only the typed subset. Compared with the roughly 710-donor mean, donors in an Asian-associated ancestry cluster had fewer N-insertions in productive TCRs, according to a later genetic analysis. The study gave a list of about 150 TCR beta chains associated with cytomegalovirus. Cytomegalovirus status was reported to be diagnosed by the classifier with high specificity and sensitivity in both the original and validation cohorts. The only immune exposure information available for the cohort was CMV serostatus. According to a later analysis, TCR association rates differed among HLA loci, with DRB1 alleles showing the most associated TCRs and HLA-C alleles showing the fewest. In a later genetic analysis, a missense DCLRE1C variant was associated with V-gene and J-gene trimming of TCR beta chains, and the association was replicated in an independent cohort. Across donors, most TCR sequences were observed very rarely, whereas some public TCRs were present in many individuals. A later analysis found that HLA-associated TCR beta chains were more clonally expanded and had lower generation probabilities than equally common non-associated chains. Broadly in line with IMGT annotations, most TCR beta V segments showed up in productive rearrangements about 87% or about 30% of the time in an earlier analysis of approximately 640 of the donors. A few of the identified cytomegalovirus-associated TCR beta chains were confirmed in vitro to be specific for cytomegalovirus antigens. In a later analysis, some 17,000 TCR beta sequences were associated with specific HLA alleles at a false discovery rate of 0.05. Some IMGT-functional V segments, including TRBV6-2 and TRBV6-3, could not be told apart with the 87-base-pair reads, so those segments were excluded. A further reported finding was that TCR beta sequences accurately predicted the HLA-A and HLA-B alleles for most subjects in the first cohort. It was suggested by the authors that the approach could potentially be generalized to other disease states and immunological phenotypes. The presence/absence analyses assumed that sequencing depth was roughly uniform across donors, and that assumption may not be true. When HLA alleles, especially DR and DQ, strongly co-occurred, attributing TCR associations to individual alleles was difficult. Linkage disequilibrium might explain the correlated functional status among segregating V segments, but an unknown experimental factor could not be excluded. According to a later analysis, most CMV-associated TCR beta chains appeared to be HLA-restricted, and the HLA associations seemed to be driven largely by CMV exposure. A cluster of highly shared sequence variants was judged likely to be a technical artifact of the sequencing pipeline. In this cohort, only TCR beta chains were sequenced, and detectable features were limited by the absence of alpha or paired-chain data. Several of the top co-occurrence clusters appeared to be linked to parvovirus B19, influenza, CMV and Epstein-Barr virus, according to a later analysis.

According to the germline V gene (reference sequence), CDR1 reads LNHNV and CDR2 reads YYDKDF. The CDR3 sequence holds 17 residues, the cysteine and phenylalanine included. Just CDR3 DNA is preserved here, 51 bases in frame from base 1. At the junction V is shortened by 0 bases and J by 4 bases; bases outside the gene matches: 5. The cohort was made up of around 720 healthy bone marrow donors. At the time of sampling, every cohort member was nominally healthy, though immune exposures that went unrecorded were likely present. The donor was CMV seropositive and belonged to the group of 270 or so seropositive cohort members. Each donor provided a peripheral blood sample, and peripheral blood mononuclear cells were used for TCR beta sequencing. Genomic DNA extraction from the blood cell samples was performed with the Qiagen DNeasy Blood Extraction Kit. Only a few counts were recorded for this clone. This clone's antigen is unknown. It has no much larger one-base neighbor in the sample; base qualities were not kept.

Libraries were built with the immunoSEQ multiplex PCR assay. A mixture of 60 forward primers for TCR Vbeta segments and 13 reverse primers for TCR Jbeta segments was used in the multiplex PCR. The CDR3 region of rearranged TCR beta genes was amplified from genomic DNA by a multiplex PCR assay. The amplified TCR beta libraries were sequenced on the Illumina HiSeq System as 87-base-pair reads. In the original analysis: In a later analysis, some 80 million unique TCR beta chains were counted across the 500 to 850 repertoires, and approximately 11 million of these chains were shared by at least two donors. Raw reads were error-corrected and collapsed into unique sequences by a nearest-neighbor algorithm in which closely related sequences were merged to remove PCR and sequencing errors. CDR3 sequences were aligned to IMGT reference sequences to assign V, D and J gene segments. For a sequence to be retained, at least a six-nucleotide match to both a V gene segment and a J gene segment was required. Rearrangements were called productive when the CDR3 lacked stop codons and stayed in frame with V and J; all others were non-productive. CDR3 was defined by IMGT convention, running from the second conserved V-encoded cysteine to the conserved J-encoded phenylalanine. The earlier analysis of approximately 500 of the donors excluded sequences that lacked an unambiguous match to a single V gene segment. An earlier analysis of 500 to 700 of the donors classified V segments as functional when productive rearrangements were above 56.7% and as segregating when the standard deviation between donors was above 5%. A statistical classification framework was developed to diagnose cytomegalovirus status using the catalog of TCR beta chain sequences. In a later analysis, V and J genes were assigned by comparing TCR nucleotide sequences against IMGT/GENE-DB human TR gene sequences. The TCRdist pipeline was used in a later analysis to assign CDR3 sequences and most-parsimonious VDJ recombination scenarios. In a later analysis, every TCR beta chain was defined by the combination of its CDR3 amino acid sequence and its V-gene family, and reads without a unique V-gene family were dropped. To address suspected cross-contamination and a sequencing artifact, a later analysis removed a few hundred highly shared, low-generation-probability nucleotide sequences. For each public chain, a later analysis derived a clonal expansion index from normalized ranks of inferred template counts within each repertoire. A later analysis computed generation probabilities with a VDJ recombination model fitted to out-of-frame rearrangements, and checked the results against IGoR. In a later analysis, TCR-TCR, TCR-HLA and TCR-CMV co-occurrence was scored with hypergeometric tests, and a repertoire-size bias correction was applied to TCR pairs. In a later analysis, false discovery rates were estimated by permuting HLA or CMV assignments 20 times. In a later analysis, co-occurring TCRs were grouped with DBSCAN, and TCRdist sequence similarity was added when clustering was performed within HLA-allele-positive subsets. Repertoires with fewer than 30,000 or more than 120,000 public chains were left out of co-occurrence clustering, as were five repertoires with anomalous nucleotide sharing. TCRdb provides this immuneACCESS table in a form limited to in-frame rearrangements. Some clones are lacking; in checked studies, under half of them reflect an unresolved V gene, and why the rest are absent is not known. V and J calls and clone size come straight from that table; D and trimming were deduced from the DNA. Counted in this sample were more than 75,000 clones; 84% of them appeared once. The ten largest clonotypes hold over 5% of the sample.

The V and J genes are TRBV15 and TRBJ2-1; 11 central bases correspond to TRBD2. The sequenced material came from PBMCs. The sequence was obtained from a woman under 30 in good health and CMV-seropositive. The sequenced DNA: TGTGCCACCAGCAGAGACGTTAGGACTAGCGGGTACAATGAGCAGTTCTTC. Its amino acids are CATSRDVRTSGYNEQFF.